This T cell receptor beta chain was sequenced during a study of blood T cells in healthy people across ages. Overall study results and limits: The diversity estimates, figures obtained from one million T cells, were considered underestimates. Reliance upon unsorted PBMCs precluded definitive naive versus antigen-experienced comparison.

V was clipped by 0 bases and J by 8 bases, with 11 bases between them. This CDR3 has 15 amino acids. Germline V CDR1 and CDR2: MNHEY, SVGEGT. This clonotype appeared a few times. What it binds is not known. Together with a sample-barcoded 5' primer, a J-beta primer mix was included in a second PCR lasting roughly 6 to 12 cycles. Each CDR3 protein gets one entry after TCRdb re-called the 5' RACE reads with MiXCR. The table shows hundreds of thousands of distinct CDR3 sequences, with roughly 26% occurring only once. Material for sequencing was blood. This sequence was found in a woman of 80 years or more in good health. The chain joins TRBV6-2 or TRBV6-3 to TRBJ1-6; the D gene is possibly TRBD1 (6 bases). CDR3 sequence: CASSYSRDTYSPLHF. The DNA for the CDR3 is TGTGCCAGCAGTTACTCGAGGGACACCTATTCACCCCTCCACTTT.